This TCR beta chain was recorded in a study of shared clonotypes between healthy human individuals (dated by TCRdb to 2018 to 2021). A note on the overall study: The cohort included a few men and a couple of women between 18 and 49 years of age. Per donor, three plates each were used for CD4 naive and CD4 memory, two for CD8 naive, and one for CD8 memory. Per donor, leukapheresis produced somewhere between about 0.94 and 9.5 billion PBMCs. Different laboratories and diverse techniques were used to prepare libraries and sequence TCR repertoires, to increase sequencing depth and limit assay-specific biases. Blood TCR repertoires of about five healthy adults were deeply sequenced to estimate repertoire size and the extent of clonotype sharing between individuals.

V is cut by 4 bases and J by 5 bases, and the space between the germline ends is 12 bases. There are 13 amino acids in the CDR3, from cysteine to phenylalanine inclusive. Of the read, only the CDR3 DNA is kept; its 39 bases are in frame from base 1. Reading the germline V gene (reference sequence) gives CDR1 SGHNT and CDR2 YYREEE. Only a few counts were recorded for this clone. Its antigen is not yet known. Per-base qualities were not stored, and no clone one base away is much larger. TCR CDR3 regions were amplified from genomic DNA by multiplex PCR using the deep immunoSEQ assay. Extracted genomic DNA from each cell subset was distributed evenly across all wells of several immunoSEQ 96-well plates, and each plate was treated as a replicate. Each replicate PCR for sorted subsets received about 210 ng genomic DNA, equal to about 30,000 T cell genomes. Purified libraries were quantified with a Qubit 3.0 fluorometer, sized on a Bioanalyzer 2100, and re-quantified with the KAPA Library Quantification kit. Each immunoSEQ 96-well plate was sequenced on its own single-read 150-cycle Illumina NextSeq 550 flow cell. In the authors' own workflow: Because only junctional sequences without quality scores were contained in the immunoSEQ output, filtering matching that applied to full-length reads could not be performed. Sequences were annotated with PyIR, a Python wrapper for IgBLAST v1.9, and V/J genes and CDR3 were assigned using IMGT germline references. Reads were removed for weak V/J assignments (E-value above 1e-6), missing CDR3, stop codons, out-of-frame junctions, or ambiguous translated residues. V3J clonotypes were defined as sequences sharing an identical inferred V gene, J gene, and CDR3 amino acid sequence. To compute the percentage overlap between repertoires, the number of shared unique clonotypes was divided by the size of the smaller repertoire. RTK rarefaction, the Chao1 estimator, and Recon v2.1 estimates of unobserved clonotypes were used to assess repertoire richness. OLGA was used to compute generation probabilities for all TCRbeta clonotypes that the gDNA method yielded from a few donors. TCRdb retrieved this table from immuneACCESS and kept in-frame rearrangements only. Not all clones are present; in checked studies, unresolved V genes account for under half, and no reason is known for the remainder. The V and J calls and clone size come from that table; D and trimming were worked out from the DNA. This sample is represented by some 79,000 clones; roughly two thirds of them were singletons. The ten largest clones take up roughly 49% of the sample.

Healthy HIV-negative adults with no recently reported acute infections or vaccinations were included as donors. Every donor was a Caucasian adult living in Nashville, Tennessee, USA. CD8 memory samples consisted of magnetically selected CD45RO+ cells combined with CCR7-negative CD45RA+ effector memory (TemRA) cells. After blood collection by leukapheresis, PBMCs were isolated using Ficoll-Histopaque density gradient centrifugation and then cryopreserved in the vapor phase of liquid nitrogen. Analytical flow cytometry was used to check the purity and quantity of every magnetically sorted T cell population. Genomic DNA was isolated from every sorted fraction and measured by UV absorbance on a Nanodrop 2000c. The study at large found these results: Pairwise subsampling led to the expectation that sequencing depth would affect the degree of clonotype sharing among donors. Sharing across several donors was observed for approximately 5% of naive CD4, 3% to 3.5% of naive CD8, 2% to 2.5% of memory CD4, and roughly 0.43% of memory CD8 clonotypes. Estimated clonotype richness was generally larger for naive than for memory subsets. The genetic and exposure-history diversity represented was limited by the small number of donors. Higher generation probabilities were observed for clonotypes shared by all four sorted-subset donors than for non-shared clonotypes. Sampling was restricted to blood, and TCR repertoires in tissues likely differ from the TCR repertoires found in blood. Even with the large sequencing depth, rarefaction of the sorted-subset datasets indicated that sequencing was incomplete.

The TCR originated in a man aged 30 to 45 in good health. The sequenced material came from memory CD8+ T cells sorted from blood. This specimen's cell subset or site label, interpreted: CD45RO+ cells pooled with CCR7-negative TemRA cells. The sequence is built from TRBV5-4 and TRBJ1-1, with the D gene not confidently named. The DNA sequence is TGTGCCAGCAGCCCAGGTTCTTGGACTGAAGCTTTCTTT. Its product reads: CASSPGSWTEAFF.